The 31 T cell receptor beta chains below come from one sample, sequenced in a study of PD-1 blockade in classical Hodgkin lymphoma. The method was immunoSEQ multiplex PCR; TCRdb's version includes in-frame clones alone and lacks a portion of them. The table shows about 21,000 clones, with roughly 77% occurring only once. The time point is: cycle 4 day 1 (C4D1), after less than 7 weeks of nivolumab. Every patient experienced relapse after autologous stem cell transplantation, and brentuximab vedotin exposure varied. The sample in question was peripheral blood mononuclear cells (PBMCs), obtained before the fourth cycle of nivolumab. The receptors originated from a human donor with classical Hodgkin lymphoma.

V and J are TRBV10-3 and TRBJ1-2; 7 bases line up with TRBD1. This CDR3 is built from 13 residues. The J segment lost 4 bases and the V segment lost 6 bases, leaving 5 bases of the junction unmatched. Germline V lookup: CDR1 ENHRY, CDR2 SYGVKD. The CDR3 bases are TGTGCCATCAGCGCGGGACAGAGCTATGGCTACACCTTC. Translating it yields CAISAGQSYGYTF.

A single count supports this clone. The rearrangement uses TRBV11-2 and TRBJ1-2, with D possibly matching TRBD1 (6 bases). CDR1 SGHAT and CDR2 FQNNGV come from the germline V gene. This CDR3 is 12 amino acids long. V lost 5 bases and J 7 bases, leaving 11 bases between the germline ends. CDR3 residues: CASSTTGRGYTF. The CDR3 DNA sequence: TGTGCCAGCAGCACGACAGGACGTGGCTACACCTTC.

The rearrangement joins TRBV5-1 to TRBJ2-2; D may be TRBD2 (5 bases). Germline V gene sequence: CDR1 SGHRS, CDR2 YFSETQ. V was cut by 2 bases and J by 0 bases, with 8 bases left in between. This CDR3 contains 15 residues. Here the CDR3 reads CASSFAAANTGELFF. The CDR3, as DNA: TGCGCCAGCAGCTTTGCAGCGGCGAACACCGGGGAGCTGTTTTTT.

The chain carries TRBV29-1 and TRBJ1-5; perhaps TRBD1 as D (5 bases). V was pared by 6 bases and J by 0 bases, with 15 bases between. Germline loops: CDR1 SQVTM, CDR2 ANQGSEA. The CDR3 is 15 amino acids. The CDR3 sequence: CSVIRDGDSNQPQHF. CDR3 sequence (DNA): TGCAGCGTGATCCGGGACGGTGATAGCAATCAGCCCCAGCATTTT.

This clone was found once. The rearrangement uses TRBV7-9 and TRBJ2-5, with a possible D match to TRBD2 (6 bases). This CDR3 region has 13 residues. In germline, CDR1 is SEHNR, CDR2 FQNEAQ (reference sequence). V was pared by 8 bases and J by 6 bases, with 16 bases between. The CDR3 loop is CASSRVGGKTQYF. CDR3 nucleotide sequence: TGTGCCAGCTCCCGGGTAGGCGGGAAGACCCAGTACTTC.

The chain couples TRBV5-4 to TRBJ2-3; D gene uncertain. This CDR3 has 14 residues. Trimming took off 0 bases at V and 0 bases at J, with 5 bases between the two ends. Germline V gene sequence: CDR1 SGHNT, CDR2 YYREEE (reference sequence). In DNA form, the CDR3 reads TGTGCCAGCAGCTTGGTACTCAGCACAGATACGCAGTATTTT. Protein sequence: CASSLVLSTDTQYF.

The CDR3 DNA reads as TGTGCCAGCAGCTTATCGGGGGGGGCGAGTACCGGGGAGCTGTTTTTT. Its translation is CASSLSGGASTGELFF. This chain connects TRBV7-6 to TRBJ2-2; 8 nucleotides align to TRBD2. The CDR3 loop spans 16 amino acids. Germline lookup yields CDR1 SGHVS and CDR2 FNYEAQ. V was clipped by 2 bases and J by 5 bases; unmatched bases: 7.

The chain has TRBV5-1 and TRBJ2-7, with TRBD1 matching over 8 bases. Germline V gene data show CDR1 as SGHRS and CDR2 as YFSETQ. V lost 0 bases, J lost 6 bases, and 8 bases stayed unmatched. The CDR3 totals 15 residues. This CDR3 reads CASSLESYGTGEQYF. Written as DNA, the CDR3 is TGCGCCAGCAGCTTGGAGAGCTACGGGACAGGCGAGCAGTACTTC. Looking up the rest from reference TRBV5-1 and TRBJ2-7 gives the full variable domain: KAGVTQTPRYLIKTRGQQVTLSCSPISGHRSVSWYQQTPGQGLQFLFEYFSETQRNKGNFPGRFSGRQFSNSRSEMNVSTLELGDSALYLCASSLESYGTGEQYFGPGTRLTVT.

The DNA for the CDR3 is TGTGCTAGTGGATCCGGCACGGGGTCGAGTAACATTCAGTACTTC. Translated: CASGSGTGSSNIQYF. The chain employs TRBV12-5 and TRBJ2-4; TRBD2 might be the D (5 bases). Germline V gene data show CDR1 as LGHNT and CDR2 as FRNRAP. The CDR3 is 15 amino acids. Trimming pared 6 bases from V and 7 bases from J, leaving 19 bases between.

V usage is TRBV6-5 and J usage is TRBJ2-5, with TRBD2 identical over 9 bases. With V trimmed by 4 bases and J by 4 bases, 10 bases remained unmatched. The length of the CDR3 is 16 residues. Germline values: CDR1 MNHEY, CDR2 SVGAGI. The CDR3 loop is CASSSRVTSGLETQYF. The CDR3 nucleotides are TGTGCCAGCAGTTCCCGAGTGACTAGCGGCTTAGAGACCCAGTACTTC.

The chain employs TRBV7-9 and TRBJ2-7, with D perhaps matching TRBD1 or TRBD2 (7 bases each). Trimming pared 8 bases from V and 3 bases from J, leaving 23 bases between. The CDR3 covers 16 residues. Germline V CDR1 and CDR2: SEHNR, FQNEAQ (reference sequence). The CDR3 reads CASLPERQGGYYEQYF. As DNA, the CDR3 is TGTGCCAGCTTACCCGAGAGGCAGGGGGGGTACTACGAGCAGTACTTC.

This clone was observed a few times. This rearrangement joins TRBV6-1 to TRBJ2-7, with 11 positions matching TRBD2. In germline, CDR1 is MNHNS, CDR2 SASEGT. V shed 4 bases, J shed 3 bases, and the junction held 17 bases outside the gene matches. This CDR3 region has 19 residues. CDR3 nucleotide sequence: TGTGCCAGCAGTGCTAAGGATGGACCGACTAGCGGGACTCTCTACGAGCAGTACTTC. Translation: CASSAKDGPTSGTLYEQYF.

The table lists this clone with a few counts. This sequence joins TRBV5-6 and TRBJ2-3; tentatively, D is TRBD1 (6 bases). Germline V gene sequence: CDR1 SGHDT, CDR2 YYEEEE. The CDR3 sequence is 15 residues long. Deletions cut 4 bases from V and 1 base from J, with 13 bases between. The CDR3 DNA reads as TGTGCCAGCAGCCGTTTTCCAGGGGGCACAGATACGCAGTATTTT. This translates into CASSRFPGGTDTQYF.

To note about this clone: The sample holds other DNA sequences that translate to the same CDR3. V and J are TRBV19 and TRBJ1-1; D is uncertain. CDR1 LNHDA and CDR2 SQIVND come from the germline V gene (reference sequence). CDR3 length equals 11 residues. Trimming stripped 7 bases from V and 1 base from J, with 4 bases between. The CDR3 coding sequence is TGTGCCAGTACCCGGAACACTGAAGCTTTCTTT. It is translated as CASTRNTEAFF.

By proportion, this clone is medium-sized. At one of its ends the junction is not consistent with the germline gene, which may arise from a read error. This rearrangement joins TRBV6-5 to TRBJ2-7; D is unresolved. This CDR3 has 12 amino acids. Germline V gene lookup returns CDR1 MNHEY and CDR2 SVGAGI. The CDR3 spells CASKNTGYAQYF. CDR3 DNA: TGTGCCAGCAAAAATACTGGGTACGCGCAGTACTTC.

The gene calls are TRBV10-3 and TRBJ2-2, with D perhaps given as TRBD1 or TRBD2 (5 bases each). Germline assignment: CDR1 ENHRY and CDR2 SYGVKD. Trimming pared 0 bases from V and 6 bases from J, leaving 8 bases between. The CDR3 has 14 residues. CDR3 DNA: TGTGCCATCAGTGAGTCGAGGGACCCCGGGGAGCTGTTTTTT. Amino acids: CAISESRDPGELFF.

The chain is built from TRBV18 and TRBJ2-3; no firm D call. The germline gives CDR1 KGHSH, CDR2 LQKENI. This CDR3 contains 12 residues. V was cut by 6 bases and J by 3 bases, with 7 bases left in between. CDR3 amino acids: CASSLGTDTQYF. CDR3 DNA sequence: TGTGCCAGCTCGCTCGGTACAGATACGCAGTATTTT.

The V call is TRBV11-2, the J call TRBJ2-1; no definite D call. The ends were cut back, 5 bases at V and 5 bases at J, with 19 bases in the middle. Germline V gene sequence: CDR1 SGHAT, CDR2 FQNNGV. This CDR3 has 16 amino acids. Here the CDR3 reads CASSLTALIADNEQFF. CDR3 DNA sequence: TGTGCCAGCAGCCTAACTGCTCTTATAGCCGACAATGAGCAGTTCTTC.

This clone came up a few times. This chain links TRBV5-6 with TRBJ2-7; TRBD2 might be the D (5 bases). V lost 4 bases, J lost 2 bases, and 16 bases lay in between. This CDR3 contains 15 residues. Germline V gene lookup returns CDR1 SGHDT and CDR2 YYEEEE. Here the CDR3 DNA reads TGTGCCAGCAGCGGGCTATACGAGGGTACCTACGAGCAGTACTTC. The encoded protein is CASSGLYEGTYEQYF.

The chain uses TRBV5-6 and TRBJ2-3, with D hard to call. The ends were cut back, 4 bases at V and 2 bases at J, with 8 bases in the middle. The CDR3 covers 13 residues. Looked up from germline, CDR1 is SGHDT and CDR2 is YYEEEE. The CDR3 DNA reads TGTGCCAGCAGCCCGGGCAACACAGATACGCAGTATTTT. Translated, it gives CASSPGNTDTQYF.

There are a few counts of this clone. V usage is TRBV18 and J usage is TRBJ2-2; D gene ambiguous. Germline V CDR1 and CDR2: KGHSH, LQKENI. Deletions cut 5 bases from V and 6 bases from J, with 7 bases between. The CDR3 sequence is 12 residues long. CDR3 loop: CASSGLSGELFF. The CDR3 DNA follows: TGTGCCAGCTCAGGGCTTTCCGGGGAGCTGTTTTTT.

The chain has TRBV27 and TRBJ1-1; possible D gene TRBD1, 5 bases. Germline assignment: CDR1 MNHEY and CDR2 SMNVEV (reference sequence). This CDR3 region has 15 residues. With 2 bases removed from V and 1 base from J, the gap between germline ends came to 11 bases. For the CDR3, the DNA is TGTGCCAGCAGTTTAATGGGCGGGACGAACACTGAAGCTTTCTTT. Its translation is CASSLMGGTNTEAFF.

V and J are TRBV14 and TRBJ2-3, with 8 nucleotides matching TRBD2. Unmatched junction bases numbered 2, after V lost 1 base and J lost 2 bases. Germline V gene lookup returns CDR1 SGHDN and CDR2 FVKESK. The CDR3 is 15 amino acids. CDR3 nucleotides: TGTGCCAGCAGCCAAGCGGGAGGGGTCACAGATACGCAGTATTTT. Protein: CASSQAGGVTDTQYF. Filled out from reference TRBV14 and TRBJ2-3, the complete variable domain reads EAGVTQFPSHSVIEKGQTVTLRCDPISGHDNLYWYRRVMGKEIKFLLHFVKESKQDESGMPNNRFLAERTGGTYSTLKVQPAELEDSGVYFCASSQAGGVTDTQYFGPGTRLTVL.

The V call is TRBV7-2, the J call TRBJ2-1; 9 bases map to TRBD1. From germline, CDR1 is SGHTA and CDR2 FQGNSA. This CDR3 has 13 residues. V trimming: 1 base; J trimming: 8 bases; junction bases outside the gene matches: 0. CDR3 residues: CASSLGDRDEQFF. In DNA form, the CDR3 reads TGTGCCAGCAGCTTAGGGGACAGGGATGAGCAGTTCTTC.

V gene TRBV10-2 combines with J gene TRBJ1-6; 9 bases match TRBD1. Germline loops: CDR1 WSHSY, CDR2 SAAADI. J lost 12 bases, V lost 5 bases, and 5 bases had no gene match. The CDR3 covers 13 residues. CDR3: CASSRTGVEPLHF. For the CDR3, the DNA is TGCGCCAGCAGTCGGACAGGGGTCGAACCCCTCCACTTT.

This chain joins TRBV6-1 and TRBJ2-7, with D possibly TRBD2 on 5 matching bases. Trimming removed 1 base from V and 0 bases from J, with 7 bases in between. The CDR3 loop spans 14 amino acids. CDR1 and CDR2 (germline): MNHNS, SASEGT. CDR3 protein: CASSEVLASYEQYF. In nucleotides, the CDR3 is TGTGCCAGCAGTGAAGTTCTAGCCTCCTACGAGCAGTACTTC.

CDR3 sequence: CASSLAGAGLDTGELFF. DNA of the CDR3: TGCGCCAGCAGCTTGGCCGGGGCAGGGCTAGACACCGGGGAGCTGTTTTTT. The gene calls are TRBV5-1 and TRBJ2-2; D is tentatively TRBD1 or TRBD2 (5 bases each). The CDR3 covers 17 residues. From germline, CDR1 is SGHRS and CDR2 YFSETQ. V was cut by 0 bases and J by 3 bases, with 15 bases left in between.

The chain carries TRBV19 and TRBJ2-7; D unresolved. This CDR3 has 13 residues. The V end lost 1 base, the J end lost 6 bases, and 10 bases lay between the germline ends. CDR1 LNHDA and CDR2 SQIVND come from the germline V gene (reference sequence). The CDR3 here is CASSIGYNFEQYF. DNA of the CDR3: TGTGCCAGTAGTATAGGGTATAACTTCGAGCAGTACTTC. Supplemented by reference TRBV19 and TRBJ2-7, the full variable domain reads DGGITQSPKYLFRKEGQNVTLSCEQNLNHDAMYWYRQDPGQGLRLIYYSQIVNDFQKGDIAEGYSVSREKKESFPLTVTSAQKNPTAFYLCASSIGYNFEQYFGPGTRLTVT.

The gene calls are TRBV19 and TRBJ2-3; D is uncertain. Germline CDR1 and CDR2: LNHDA and SQIVND (reference sequence). V gave up 2 bases and J gave up 2 bases, with 14 bases separating them. The CDR3 contains 16 residues. CDR3 sequence reads: CASSIFRRTATDTQYF. CDR3 in DNA: TGTGCCAGTAGTATATTTCGTCGGACCGCCACAGATACGCAGTATTTT.

The rearrangement links TRBV7-8 to TRBJ2-1; TRBD2 matches at 7 bases. This CDR3 contains 15 residues. The V gene end was trimmed by 2 bases and the J gene end by 8 bases; junction bases not matched to a gene: 9. Germline V gene data show CDR1 as SGHVS and CDR2 as FQNEAQ. The CDR3 reads CASSLSTTSRHEQFF. The CDR3 nucleotides are TGTGCCAGCAGCTTAAGTACGACTAGCAGACATGAGCAGTTCTTC. Based on the CDR3 plus reference TRBV7-8 and TRBJ2-1, the full variable domain is GAGVSQSPRYKVAKRGQDVALRCDPISGHVSLFWYQQALGQGPEFLTYFQNEAQLDKSGLPSDRFFAERPEGSVSTLKIQRTQQEDSAVYLCASSLSTTSRHEQFFGPGTRLTVL.

This chain joins TRBV6-5 and TRBJ1-1, with D unresolved. Trimming took off 4 bases at V and 0 bases at J, with 6 bases between the two ends. Germline V gene data show CDR1 as MNHEY and CDR2 as SVGAGI. The CDR3 runs to 13 residues. The CDR3 nucleotides are TGTGCCAGCAGTTCGTCCATGAACACTGAAGCTTTCTTT. Translated, it gives CASSSSMNTEAFF.